Listed below are T cell receptor beta chains from one sample, sequenced in a study of T cell changes during pregnancy in multiple sclerosis. Sequenced by immunoSEQ multiplex PCR; TCRdb stores in-frame clones only, minus some. Among tens of thousands of clones, about 90% were seen once, and the ten largest hold around 0.25%. This material consisted of CD4+ T cells from peripheral blood mononuclear cells, taken in the second trimester of pregnancy. These receptors were obtained from a female donor with multiple sclerosis, enrolled in a pregnancy study. Each CDR3 is given with its conserved first and last residue. D genes are given only for firm matches. Size is stated for part of the rows, as once, few or many counts, or as a class when the clone is expanded.

abundance: NA
len: 12
j_gene: TRBJ2-1
v_gene: TRBV30
d_gene: NA
CDR3aa: CAWSLRYNEQFF
CDR3nt: TGTGCCTGGAGTCTACGTTACAATGAGCAGTTCTTC

abundance: NA
len: 13
j_gene: TRBJ1-5
v_gene: TRBV25-1
d_gene: TRBD1
CDR3aa: CASKGQGNQPQHF
CDR3nt: TGTGCCAGCAAGGGACAGGGGAATCAGCCCCAGCATTTT

abundance: NA
len: 15
j_gene: TRBJ2-5
v_gene: TRBV7-2
d_gene: TRBD1
CDR3aa: CASSWTGGAGETQYF
CDR3nt: TGTGCCAGCAGCTGGACAGGGGGCGCAGGGGAGACCCAGTACTTC

abundance: NA
len: 16
j_gene: TRBJ2-3
v_gene: TRBV5-1
d_gene: NA
CDR3aa: CASSLDGTLSADTQYF
CDR3nt: TGCGCCAGCAGCTTGGACGGGACACTGAGCGCAGATACGCAGTATTTT

abundance: once
len: 16
j_gene: TRBJ1-2
v_gene: TRBV5-1
d_gene: TRBD1
CDR3aa: CASTLTTGGSDYGYTF
CDR3nt: TGCGCCAGCACCCTGACTACAGGGGGCTCTGACTATGGCTACACCTTC

abundance: once
len: 15
j_gene: TRBJ1-3
v_gene: TRBV18
d_gene: TRBD1
CDR3aa: CASSLQGTAGNTIYF
CDR3nt: TGTGCCAGCTCACTACAGGGGACCGCTGGAAACACCATATATTTT

abundance: NA
len: 15
j_gene: TRBJ2-5
v_gene: TRBV5-1
d_gene: TRBD2
CDR3aa: CASSPGPTSSGTQYF
CDR3nt: TGCGCCAGCAGCCCTGGCCCGACTAGCTCGGGGACCCAGTACTTC

abundance: NA
len: 17
j_gene: TRBJ1-5
v_gene: TRBV5-4
d_gene: TRBD1
CDR3aa: CASSFGGDRGSNQPQHF
CDR3nt: TGTGCCAGCAGCTTTGGGGGGGACAGGGGGAGCAATCAGCCCCAGCATTTT

abundance: NA
len: 16
j_gene: TRBJ2-2
v_gene: TRBV7-3
d_gene: TRBD1
CDR3aa: CASSLTGTGGTGELFF
CDR3nt: TGTGCCAGCAGCTTGACCGGGACAGGGGGCACCGGGGAGCTGTTTTTT

abundance: NA
len: 11
j_gene: TRBJ1-1
v_gene: TRBV20-1
d_gene: NA
CDR3aa: CSASRTEEAFF
CDR3nt: TGCAGTGCTAGCCGGACAGAGGAAGCTTTCTTT

abundance: once
len: 13
j_gene: TRBJ2-7
v_gene: TRBV5-4
d_gene: NA
CDR3aa: CASSASITLEQYF
CDR3nt: TGTGCCAGCAGCGCATCTATAACCCTCGAGCAGTACTTC

abundance: NA
len: 13
j_gene: TRBJ2-5
v_gene: TRBV30
d_gene: TRBD1
CDR3aa: CAWSLDRGETQYF
CDR3nt: TGTGCCTGGAGTCTAGACAGGGGCGAGACCCAGTACTTC

abundance: NA
len: 17
j_gene: TRBJ2-6
v_gene: TRBV27
d_gene: TRBD1
CDR3aa: CASSSPSGTAGANVLTF
CDR3nt: TGTGCCAGCAGTTCCCCTTCCGGGACAGCTGGGGCCAACGTCCTGACTTTC

abundance: few
len: 14
j_gene: TRBJ1-2
v_gene: TRBV5-1
d_gene: TRBD1
CDR3aa: CASTGLDRDYGYTF
CDR3nt: TGCGCCAGCACGGGGCTTGACAGGGACTATGGCTACACCTTC

abundance: NA
len: 16
j_gene: TRBJ2-3
v_gene: TRBV7-3
d_gene: TRBD1
CDR3aa: CASSLSSDRVADTQYF
CDR3nt: TGTGCCAGCAGCTTAAGTAGTGACAGGGTAGCGGATACGCAGTATTTT

abundance: NA
len: 13
j_gene: TRBJ2-3
v_gene: TRBV10-3
d_gene: NA
CDR3aa: CAISRGGADTQYF
CDR3nt: TGTGCCATCAGCCGCGGGGGCGCAGATACGCAGTATTTT

abundance: few
len: 15
j_gene: TRBJ1-1
v_gene: TRBV18
d_gene: NA
CDR3aa: CASSPPMGAATEAFF
CDR3nt: TGTGCCAGCTCACCACCCATGGGGGCGGCAACTGAAGCTTTCTTT

abundance: once
len: 13
j_gene: TRBJ2-3
v_gene: TRBV2
d_gene: NA
CDR3aa: CASSLEPGVAQYF
CDR3nt: TGTGCCAGCAGCCTGGAGCCGGGGGTTGCGCAGTATTTT

abundance: NA
len: 16
j_gene: TRBJ1-3
v_gene: TRBV15
d_gene: NA
CDR3aa: CATSREVAEPGNTIYF
CDR3nt: TGTGCCACCAGCAGGGAGGTGGCAGAACCTGGAAACACCATATATTTT

abundance: NA
len: 12
j_gene: TRBJ1-5
v_gene: TRBV7-9
d_gene: NA
CDR3aa: CASSLPNQPQHF
CDR3nt: TGTGCCAGCAGCTTACCAAATCAGCCCCAGCATTTT

abundance: NA
len: 14
j_gene: TRBJ1-4
v_gene: TRBV10-2
d_gene: TRBD1
CDR3aa: CASSGQGTNEKLFF
CDR3nt: TGCGCCAGCAGTGGACAGGGAACTAATGAAAAACTGTTTTTT

abundance: NA
len: 15
j_gene: TRBJ2-1
v_gene: TRBV28
d_gene: TRBD1
CDR3aa: CASAPPGQPYNEQFF
CDR3nt: TGTGCCAGCGCCCCCCCGGGACAGCCCTACAATGAGCAGTTCTTC

abundance: NA
len: 15
j_gene: TRBJ2-7
v_gene: TRBV27
d_gene: TRBD1
CDR3aa: CASRSTGILGYEQYF
CDR3nt: TGTGCCAGCAGGTCGACAGGGATTTTAGGTTACGAGCAGTACTTC

abundance: NA
len: 16
j_gene: TRBJ2-5
v_gene: TRBV7-8
d_gene: TRBD2
CDR3aa: CASSPIAGGDQETQYF
CDR3nt: TGTGCCAGCAGCCCAATAGCGGGGGGGGACCAAGAGACCCAGTACTTC